The rows below give T cell receptor beta chains drawn from one sample of a study of T-cell reconstitution after alpha-beta-depleted transplantation in children. TCRdb analysed the PCR reads with MiXCR anew, one entry per CDR3 protein. The profile shows approximately 980,000 distinct CDR3 sequences, about 29% of them singletons. Sequenced material: PBMCs, mostly from graft donor cells, taken 360 days after TCRalphabeta/CD19-depleted stem cell transplant. The receptors stem from a boy less than two years old who had a stem cell transplant for SCID, so the T cells may come from the graft donor. Both conserved end residues are part of each CDR3. The D gene is left open where the match is weak. Expanded clones are given a class, and other clones once, few, many or no size at all.

-,TRBV12-3/TRBV12-4,TRBJ2-6,TRBD1,CASSLIRTGNSGANVLTF,TGTGCCAGCAGTTTAATTCGGACAGGGAACTCTGGGGCCAACGTCCTGACTTTC
-,TRBV7-9,TRBJ2-2,-,CASSPPWCRGELFF,TGTGCCAGCAGCCCCCCGTGGTGTCGCGGGGAGCTGTTTTTT
few,TRBV7-2,TRBJ1-2,-,CASSWPLRSGYTF,TGTGCCAGCAGCTGGCCTCTAAGGAGTGGCTACACCTTC
-,TRBV28,TRBJ1-4,-,CASSPHGTTNEKLFF,TGTGCCAGCAGTCCCCACGGGACAACTAATGAAAAACTGTTTTTT
-,TRBV6-1,TRBJ1-5,TRBD1,CASTPGQGGNQPQHF,TGTGCCAGCACCCCAGGACAGGGCGGCAATCAGCCCCAGCATTTT
-,TRBV28,TRBJ2-2,-,CASSFGGTFTGELFF,TGTGCCAGCAGTTTCGGCGGAACCTTCACCGGGGAGCTGTTTTTT
-,TRBV7-2,TRBJ2-7,-,CASSFVKIEQYF,TGTGCCAGCAGCTTTGTCAAAATCGAGCAGTACTTC
-,TRBV20-1,TRBJ2-7,-,CSARGLLRDPYEQYF,TGCAGTGCTAGAGGATTGTTGAGGGACCCCTACGAGCAGTACTTC
few,TRBV6-5,TRBJ2-3,TRBD1,CASSYSGTGGADTQYF,TGTGCCAGCAGTTACTCAGGGACAGGGGGCGCAGATACGCAGTATTTT
-,TRBV7-9,TRBJ2-1,-,CASSKGFGRTFYNEQFF,TGTGCCAGCAGCAAGGGGTTTGGTAGAACTTTCTACAATGAGCAGTTCTTC
few,TRBV10-3,TRBJ2-5,-,CAIQSDRRQETQYF,TGTGCCATACAGTCGGACCGCCGCCAAGAGACCCAGTACTTC
few,TRBV5-1,TRBJ2-6,TRBD2,CASKRDQSSGANVLTF,TGCGCCAGCAAGCGGGACCAAAGCTCTGGGGCCAACGTCCTGACTTTC
-,TRBV24-1,TRBJ2-2,-,CATSDPGQPNTGELFF,TGTGCCACCAGTGACCCTGGACAGCCGAACACCGGGGAGCTGTTTTTT
few,TRBV5-5,TRBJ2-5,TRBD1,CASSRPGTGEETQYF,TGTGCCAGCAGCCGTCCCGGGACAGGGGAAGAGACCCAGTACTTC
few,TRBV20-1,TRBJ1-1,-,CSATIPGVNTEAFF,TGCAGTGCTACGATCCCTGGGGTGAACACTGAAGCTTTCTTT
-,TRBV7-2,TRBJ2-7,TRBD2,CASSFLRVAGGAYEQYF,TGTGCCAGCAGCTTCCTCCGGGTAGCGGGGGGAGCATACGAGCAGTACTTC
-,TRBV15,TRBJ2-6,TRBD2,CATSRDPAGRAGANVLTF,TGTGCCACCAGCAGAGATCCGGCAGGGAGGGCTGGGGCCAACGTCCTGACTTTC
-,TRBV12-3/TRBV12-4,TRBJ2-3,TRBD1,CASSGGTGATFQDTQYF,TGTGCCAGCAGCGGCGGAACAGGGGCTACCTTCCAGGATACGCAGTATTTT
-,TRBV6-2/TRBV6-3,TRBJ1-1,-,CASSYSDGPLNTEAFF,TGTGCCAGCAGTTACTCCGACGGACCCCTGAACACTGAAGCTTTCTTT
-,TRBV4-1,TRBJ2-2,TRBD1,CASSQEGTGRYTGELFF,TGCGCCAGCAGCCAAGAGGGGACAGGGAGATACACCGGGGAGCTGTTTTTT
few,TRBV7-6,TRBJ1-2,-,CASSLEEGGGWYGYTF,TGTGCCAGCAGCTTAGAGGAAGGCGGGGGCTGGTATGGCTACACCTTC
-,TRBV7-6,TRBJ2-1,-,CASSLSEGLYNEQFF,TGTGCCAGCAGCTTATCAGAGGGACTTTACAATGAGCAGTTCTTC
-,TRBV7-9,TRBJ2-2,-,CASSLARETGELFF,TGTGCCAGCAGCTTAGCCCGGGAGACCGGGGAGCTGTTTTTT
many,TRBV7-9,TRBJ2-7,TRBD2,CASSPGLAGVSYEQYF,TGTGCCAGCAGTCCCGGACTAGCGGGAGTCTCCTACGAGCAGTACTTC
few,TRBV6-1,TRBJ2-5,TRBD2,CASRPLAGGQETQYF,TGTGCCAGCAGGCCACTAGCGGGGGGTCAAGAGACCCAGTACTTC
-,TRBV12-3/TRBV12-4,TRBJ2-1,-,CASSLFFDSIGYNEQFF,TGTGCCAGCAGTTTATTCTTCGACTCTATCGGGTACAATGAGCAGTTCTTC
-,TRBV9,TRBJ2-3,TRBD2,CASSVGYGGTSVEDTQYF,TGTGCCAGCAGCGTAGGATATGGGGGGACTAGCGTGGAAGATACGCAGTATTTT
-,TRBV20-1,TRBJ2-1,TRBD2,CSARSRGVSYNEQFF,TGCAGTGCTAGATCACGGGGGGTCTCCTACAATGAGCAGTTCTTC
-,TRBV5-1,TRBJ1-2,-,CASSQNRESYGYTF,TGCGCCAGCAGCCAAAACAGGGAAAGCTATGGCTACACCTTC
-,TRBV20-1,TRBJ1-2,-,CSAPYPTYGYTF,TGCAGTGCTCCGTATCCAACCTATGGCTACACCTTC
few,TRBV6-1,TRBJ2-1,TRBD1,CASSPRPAGGSYNEQFF,TGTGCCAGCAGCCCCCGCCCCGCAGGGGGCTCCTACAATGAGCAGTTCTTC
-,TRBV12-3/TRBV12-4,TRBJ2-7,TRBD2,CASSLGEAGLVLEQYF,TGTGCCAGCAGTTTGGGTGAAGCGGGACTAGTCCTCGAGCAGTACTTC
-,TRBV6-1,TRBJ2-3,-,CASIDQGITDTQYF,TGTGCCAGCATCGACCAGGGAATCACAGATACGCAGTATTTT
few,TRBV20-1,TRBJ2-7,-,CSAREVGSSYEQYF,TGCAGTGCTAGAGAGGTAGGGAGCTCCTACGAGCAGTACTTC
-,TRBV7-6,TRBJ2-5,-,CASSKRDPTQETQYF,TGTGCCAGCAGCAAACGAGATCCCACGCAAGAGACCCAGTACTTC
few,TRBV20-1,TRBJ2-1,TRBD2,CSAPGGGSYNEQFF,TGCAGTGCCCCGGGAGGAGGCTCCTACAATGAGCAGTTCTTC
few,TRBV7-3,TRBJ2-2,TRBD2,CASSLNGGENTGELFF,TGTGCCAGCAGCTTAAATGGGGGGGAGAACACCGGGGAGCTGTTTTTT
few,TRBV2,TRBJ1-1,-,CASRTNGAMGTEAFF,TGTGCCAGCCGGACTAATGGGGCGATGGGCACTGAAGCTTTCTTT
once,TRBV6-1,TRBJ1-3,-,CAVWDRRSAGTIYF,TGTGCCGTATGGGACCGACGGTCGGCCGGCACCATATATTTT
few,TRBV27,TRBJ2-7,-,CASSSQGGSIYEQYF,TGTGCCAGCAGTTCCCAGGGGGGTTCCATCTACGAGCAGTACTTC
-,TRBV12-3/TRBV12-4,TRBJ1-1,TRBD1,CASSPGQGEAFF,TGTGCCAGCAGTCCCGGACAGGGTGAAGCTTTCTTT
few,TRBV24-1,TRBJ2-1,-,CATSDPATRNDEQFF,TGTGCCACCAGTGACCCAGCTACAAGGAACGATGAGCAGTTCTTC
-,TRBV4-1,TRBJ2-7,-,CASSQGRFGRAVEQYF,TGCGCCAGCAGCCAAGGGAGGTTCGGCCGGGCAGTCGAGCAGTACTTC
-,TRBV20-1,TRBJ2-5,TRBD1,CSANDRDQETQYF,TGCAGTGCTAACGACAGGGATCAAGAGACCCAGTACTTC
few,TRBV5-1,TRBJ1-1,-,CASSSASVGGHTEAFF,TGCGCCAGCAGCTCCGCGTCCGTGGGCGGGCACACTGAAGCTTTCTTT
-,TRBV7-2,TRBJ2-1,TRBD1,CASSSGQGRWNEQFF,TGTGCCAGCAGCTCCGGACAGGGTCGGTGGAATGAGCAGTTCTTC
-,TRBV24-1,TRBJ2-3,TRBD1,CATSDTGTGWTDTQYF,TGTGCCACCAGTGACACCGGGACAGGGTGGACAGATACGCAGTATTTT
-,TRBV5-1,TRBJ2-1,-,CASRPGVGAYNEQFF,TGCGCCAGCCGGCCTGGGGTAGGGGCCTACAATGAGCAGTTCTTC
-,TRBV12-3/TRBV12-4,TRBJ2-7,-,CASSLRGQISYEQYF,TGTGCCAGCAGTTTAAGAGGACAGATCTCCTACGAGCAGTACTTC
-,TRBV5-1,TRBJ2-1,TRBD2,CASSLESQRGAIEQFF,TGCGCCAGCAGCTTGGAAAGCCAGCGGGGGGCTATTGAGCAGTTCTTC
-,TRBV28,TRBJ1-2,-,CASGGGKVAGYTF,TGTGCCAGTGGGGGGGGCAAGGTAGCCGGCTACACCTTC
-,TRBV18,TRBJ2-5,-,CASSPPGHGQETQYF,TGTGCCAGCTCACCACCGGGACACGGACAAGAGACCCAGTACTTC
few,TRBV6-1,TRBJ1-5,TRBD1,CASSPDRDSNQPQHF,TGTGCCAGCAGCCCCGACAGGGATAGCAATCAGCCCCAGCATTTT
many,TRBV20-1,TRBJ2-3,-,CSADGTDTQYF,TGCAGTGCTGACGGAACAGATACGCAGTATTTT
few,TRBV20-1,TRBJ2-3,-,CSARARTGGGVDTQYF,TGCAGTGCTAGAGCCCGGACAGGAGGGGGGGTGGATACGCAGTATTTT
-,TRBV20-1,TRBJ1-5,TRBD1,CSARDPGTGDQPQHF,TGCAGTGCTAGAGATCCCGGGACAGGGGATCAGCCCCAGCATTTT
-,TRBV20-1,TRBJ2-3,-,CSASYVSTDTQYF,TGCAGCGCCTCCTACGTTAGCACAGATACGCAGTATTTT
few,TRBV28,TRBJ1-4,-,CASSRSQTTNEKLFF,TGTGCCAGCAGTCGATCACAGACAACTAATGAAAAACTGTTTTTT
-,TRBV15,TRBJ2-1,TRBD2,CATSRAIAGAPYNEQFF,TGTGCCACCAGCAGAGCCATAGCGGGGGCCCCCTACAATGAGCAGTTCTTC